Listed below are T cell receptor beta chains from one sample, sequenced in a study of T-cell reconstitution after alpha-beta-depleted transplantation in children. TCRdb passed the PCR reads through MiXCR, listing each CDR3 protein once. The sample records just under 250,000 distinct CDR3 sequences, 25% being singletons. The starting material was PBMCs, obtained before TCRalphabeta/CD19-depleted stem cell transplant. The receptors shown here come from a girl aged 2-10 years with Fanconi anemia, due to receive a stem cell transplant. The conserved cysteine and the conserved F or W are not part of the CDR3 here. D genes are given only for firm matches.

cdr3_aa: ASSYTTNYGYT
d_call: -
j_call: TRBJ1-2
v_call: TRBV6-5

cdr3_aa: ASSLVVMGQNLNEQF
d_call: TRBD1
j_call: TRBJ2-1
v_call: TRBV5-1

cdr3_aa: ASNPRPLGVNTEAF
d_call: -
j_call: TRBJ1-1
v_call: TRBV30

cdr3_aa: ASSSYEQGAYGYT
d_call: TRBD1
j_call: TRBJ1-2
v_call: TRBV6-5

cdr3_aa: SVEADFSYEQY
d_call: -
j_call: TRBJ2-7
v_call: TRBV29-1

cdr3_aa: SVNLRDFYEQY
d_call: -
j_call: TRBJ2-7
v_call: TRBV29-1

cdr3_aa: ASSAFLSWDTTSGDHLHGEQF
d_call: TRBD2
j_call: TRBJ2-1
v_call: TRBV13

cdr3_aa: ASSLDRRDGELF
d_call: -
j_call: TRBJ2-2
v_call: TRBV11-1

cdr3_aa: SVGKTGVLTEAF
d_call: -
j_call: TRBJ1-1
v_call: TRBV29-1

cdr3_aa: SVTRRETQY
d_call: -
j_call: TRBJ2-5
v_call: TRBV29-1